What follows are 27 T cell receptor beta chains derived from one specimen sequenced in a study of CD8 T cells in ankylosing spondylitis. The study's findings and limits: It appeared that ankylosing spondylitis blood was characterized by a TCR beta motif of several highly homologous variants.

No antigen is known for these receptors. From the 5' RACE reads, TCRdb called clonotypes with MiXCR, one entry per CDR3 protein. The table has about 480,000 distinct CDR3 sequences, 17% seen once. Material for sequencing was blood, either unsorted or a sorted T cell fraction (not recorded which). These receptors were taken from a male donor with ankylosing spondylitis.

The rearrangement joins TRBV7-2 to TRBJ1-5, with D hard to call. The germline CDR1 and CDR2 sequences are SGHTA and FQGNSA. This CDR3 comprises 13 residues. V shed 5 bases and J shed 3 bases, with 8 bases lying between them. CDR3 sequence reads: CASSIGVNQPQHF. The CDR3 DNA reads TGTGCCAGCAGCATCGGGGTCAATCAGCCCCAGCATTTT. The full variable domain, completed using reference TRBV7-2 and TRBJ1-5, is GAGVSQSPSNKVTEKGKDVELRCDPISGHTALYWYRQSLGQGLEFLIYFQGNSAPDKSGLPSDRFSAERTGGSVSTLTIQRTQQEDSAVYLCASSIGVNQPQHFGDGTRLSIL.

This clonotype was recorded many times. This sequence joins TRBV5-1 and TRBJ2-7, with D perhaps TRBD2 (5 bases). Trimming left V 4 bases short and J 5 bases short, with 13 bases between. Germline CDR1 is SGHRS and CDR2 is YFSETQ. The CDR3 consists of 13 residues. The CDR3 bases are TGCGCCAGCAGCCGGCAGGTGGGAGACGAGCAGTACTTC. The encoded protein is CASSRQVGDEQYF.

The J gene is TRBJ1-2, the V gene TRBV6-5, with no clear D. Between the trimmed V and J ends, which lost 6 bases and 0 bases, there was a span of 8 bases. This CDR3 contains 13 residues. Germline V gives CDR1 MNHEY, CDR2 SVGAGI. Here the CDR3 reads CASSFLTNYGYTF. Written as DNA, the CDR3 is TGTGCCAGCAGCTTTCTCACTAACTATGGCTACACCTTC.

This clonotype has a handful of counts. CDR3 sequence (DNA): TGTGCCAGCAGTCCCCCAACACGGACCCGGGCCGATGAGCAGTTCTTC. Amino acid sequence: CASSPPTRTRADEQFF. V gene TRBV28 combines with J gene TRBJ2-1; D is ambiguous. Germline loops: CDR1 MDHEN, CDR2 SYDVKM. This CDR3 has 16 amino acids. Trimming removed 5 bases at V and 8 bases at J, with 22 bases between.

The chain uses TRBV5-5 and TRBJ1-4; TRBD1 matches 11 bases. The V and J ends lost 5 bases and 7 bases, in that order; junction bases with no gene match: 7. The CDR3 runs 15 residues. Per germline, CDR1 SGHKS and CDR2 YYEKEE (reference sequence). The CDR3: CASSPDRGRFEKLFF. As DNA, the CDR3 is TGTGCCAGCAGTCCGGACAGGGGGCGTTTTGAAAAACTGTTTTTT.

This clonotype was found many times. CDR3 sequence: CASSLPGQNTEAFF. The CDR3 coding sequence is TGTGCCAGCAGCCTTCCGGGACAGAACACTGAAGCTTTCTTT. V gene TRBV14 combines with J gene TRBJ1-1; weak D call: TRBD1 (6 bases). Trimming removed 4 bases from V and 1 base from J, with 10 bases in between. Per the germline V gene, CDR1 is SGHDN and CDR2 is FVKESK. CDR3 length: 14 amino acids. Full variable domain (remainder filled in from reference TRBV14 and TRBJ1-1): EAGVTQFPSHSVIEKGQTVTLRCDPISGHDNLYWYRRVMGKEIKFLLHFVKESKQDESGMPNNRFLAERTGGTYSTLKVQPAELEDSGVYFCASSLPGQNTEAFFGQGTRLTVV.

The rearrangement uses TRBV6-5 and TRBJ2-2; D might be TRBD1 (5 bases). With 2 bases removed from V and 2 bases from J, the gap between germline ends came to 12 bases. Germline assignment: CDR1 MNHEY and CDR2 SVGAGI. This CDR3 has 16 amino acids. The CDR3 loop reads CASSYGWTKNTGELFF. CDR3 bases: TGTGCCAGCAGTTACGGGTGGACAAAAAACACCGGGGAGCTGTTTTTT.

The chain employs TRBV12-3 or TRBV12-4 and TRBJ1-1; 7 nucleotides line up with TRBD1. The V segment lost 2 bases and the J segment 4 bases; nucleotides outside the gene matches: 7. The CDR3 has 15 amino acids. For the CDR3, the DNA is TGTGCCAGCAGTTTATTTTCAGGGACAGCCACTGAAGCTTTCTTT. It specifies CASSLFSGTATEAFF.

This clonotype occurred a few times. V is TRBV7-9 and J is TRBJ2-5; 10 bases line up with TRBD2. Trimming cost V 3 bases and J 1 base; bases outside gene matches: 8. Germline V gene lookup returns CDR1 SEHNR and CDR2 FQNEAQ (reference sequence). The CDR3 sequence is 17 residues long. This CDR3 is CASSLEASGGSQETQYF. In DNA form, the CDR3 reads TGTGCCAGCAGCTTGGAAGCTAGCGGGGGCTCCCAAGAGACCCAGTACTTC. Full variable domain (remainder filled in from reference TRBV7-9 and TRBJ2-5): DTGVSQNPRHKITKRGQNVTFRCDPISEHNRLYWYRQTLGQGPEFLTYFQNEAQLEKSRLLSDRFSAERPKGSFSTLEIQRTEQGDSAMYLCASSLEASGGSQETQYFGPGTRLLVL.

This clonotype was recorded a few times. The chain carries TRBV7-9 and TRBJ1-1; D is undetermined. CDR1 is SEHNR, CDR2 FQNEAQ, per germline (reference sequence). V was trimmed by 2 bases and J by 4 bases, leaving 17 bases between them. This CDR3 region has 16 residues. The chain's CDR3 is CASSLFSSGSGTEAFF. DNA for the CDR3: TGTGCCAGCAGCTTATTTAGTTCCGGGTCAGGCACTGAAGCTTTCTTT.

This chain joins TRBV4-2 and TRBJ1-2; D call uncertain. Germline V gene data show CDR1 as LGHNA and CDR2 as YNFKEQ. The CDR3 extends over 16 amino acids. The V end was cut by 4 bases, the J end by 0 bases, with 15 bases between. The CDR3 coding sequence is TGTGCCAGCAGCCCCCATGGGAACCAAGCTAACTATGGCTACACCTTC. The encoded protein is CASSPHGNQANYGYTF.

This clonotype showed up just a few times. This chain links TRBV5-6 with TRBJ2-5, with TRBD1 matching over 7 bases. CDR1 SGHDT and CDR2 YYEEEE come from the germline V gene. The CDR3 contains 16 residues. V dropped 1 base and J dropped 2; count of bases not matched to a gene: 8. CDR3 residues: CASSLTTGTEQETQYF. The CDR3 nucleotides are TGTGCCAGCAGCTTGACCACCGGGACAGAGCAAGAGACCCAGTACTTC.

The sample holds many counts of this clonotype. In DNA, the CDR3 is TGTGCCAGCAGCGGGGGAATCGGCTCTGGAAACACCATATATTTT. Its translation: CASSGGIGSGNTIYF. V is TRBV9 and J is TRBJ1-3; no reliable D call. CDR1 SGDLS and CDR2 YYNGEE come from the germline V gene. Trimming removed 3 bases at V and 0 bases at J, with 10 bases between. There are 15 residues in the CDR3.

This clonotype appeared a few times. V usage is TRBV5-1 and J usage is TRBJ2-7; 8 nucleotides align to TRBD1. The trim removed 4 bases at V and 12 bases at J, leaving 15 bases unmatched. The CDR3 length is 14 residues. The germline V gene encodes CDR1 SGHRS and CDR2 YFSETQ. The CDR3 coding sequence is TGCGCCAGCAGCATGGAAGGTGATACAGGACAGGGGTACTTC. It is translated as CASSMEGDTGQGYF.

The rearrangement joins TRBV3-1 to TRBJ1-6, with D possibly TRBD1 on 6 matching bases. Trimming stripped 5 bases from V and 7 bases from J, with 12 bases between. The length of the CDR3 is 14 residues. From germline, CDR1 is LGHDT and CDR2 YNNKEL (reference sequence). The CDR3, as DNA: TGTGCCAGCAGCTCCGGACAGACGAATTCACCCCTCCACTTT. Translation: CASSSGQTNSPLHF.

This clonotype came up a few times. The rearrangement uses TRBV18 and TRBJ2-1; possible D gene TRBD1, 5 bases. The V end lost 1 base, the J end lost 5 bases, and 12 bases lay between the germline ends. The CDR3 sequence is 15 residues long. Germline V gene lookup returns CDR1 KGHSH and CDR2 LQKENI. Written as DNA, the CDR3 is TGTGCCAGCTCACCACTTAGGGGCGCGAACAATGAGCAGTTCTTC. Translation: CASSPLRGANNEQFF.

Here the CDR3 reads CAIKSDRSLRNTEAFF. The CDR3 bases are TGTGCCATCAAGTCCGACAGGTCCCTTCGGAACACTGAAGCTTTCTTT. The chain combines TRBV10-3 with TRBJ1-1, with a possible D match to TRBD1 (6 bases). The CDR3 loop spans 16 amino acids. Looked up from germline, CDR1 is ENHRY and CDR2 is SYGVKD. Trimming left V 7 bases short and J 1 base short, with 19 bases between.

J is TRBJ1-2 and V is TRBV12-3 or TRBV12-4, with D possibly TRBD1 on 6 matching bases. V dropped 10 bases and J dropped 0 bases, with 15 bases sitting between them. This CDR3 comprises 14 residues. CDR3 residues: CATLSRGTNYGYTF. CDR3 sequence (DNA): TGTGCCACCCTTAGTAGGGGGACTAACTATGGCTACACCTTC.

CDR3 DNA: TGCAGTGCTAAACCCGGACTAGCGGGGGCCTTCGGAGAGACCCAGTACTTC. Encoded protein: CSAKPGLAGAFGETQYF. The rearrangement uses TRBV20-1 and TRBJ2-5; 13 positions match TRBD2. The CDR3 length is 17 residues. V gave up 4 bases and J gave up 4 bases; unmatched junction bases: 12. Germline V gene lookup returns CDR1 DFQATT and CDR2 SNEGSKA (reference sequence).

This clonotype was detected a few times. The rearrangement links TRBV5-1 to TRBJ1-4; D not certain. Germline loops: CDR1 SGHRS, CDR2 YFSETQ. The CDR3 runs to 17 residues. Trimming removed 4 bases at V and 1 base at J, with 17 bases between. The CDR3 bases are TGCGCCAGCAGCCCCAGCGGATACCTCGAAACTAATGAAAAACTGTTTTTT. Amino acid sequence: CASSPSGYLETNEKLFF.

This clonotype was counted at least ten times. The rearrangement links TRBV20-1 to TRBJ1-2; a possible D gene is TRBD1 (6 bases). CDR1 DFQATT and CDR2 SNEGSKA come from the germline V gene (reference sequence). Trimming stripped 2 bases from V and 4 bases from J, with 8 bases between. This CDR3 has 12 amino acids. Here the CDR3 DNA reads TGCAGTGCTAGACAGGGGCCCTATGGCTACACCTTC. Translating it yields CSARQGPYGYTF.

Ten or more counts support this clonotype. This rearrangement joins TRBV29-1 to TRBJ2-1; 8 bases are a match to TRBD2. Per germline, CDR1 SQVTM and CDR2 ANQGSEA. V shed 7 bases and J 5 bases; nucleotides not matched to a gene: 13. The CDR3 consists of 15 residues. The CDR3 here is CSGAGGQGTHNEQFF. Written as DNA, the CDR3 is TGCAGCGGGGCGGGGGGCCAGGGGACCCACAATGAGCAGTTCTTC.

This chain uses TRBV7-9 with TRBJ2-2, with 9 bases identical to TRBD1. Germline V gives CDR1 SEHNR, CDR2 FQNEAQ (reference sequence). Trimming took 7 bases from V and 6 from J; bases not matched to a gene: 9. This CDR3 has 15 residues. The CDR3 loop is CASIDTGGASGELFF. In DNA, the CDR3 is TGTGCCAGCATCGACACAGGGGGCGCGTCCGGGGAGCTGTTTTTT.

This clonotype appeared many times. V usage is TRBV6-1 and J usage is TRBJ2-1; 13 nucleotides line up with TRBD2. With 6 bases clipped from V and 1 base from J, the junction kept 3 bases outside the gene matches. The CDR3 sequence is 16 residues long. Germline V gene sequence: CDR1 MNHNS, CDR2 SASEGT. The CDR3 is CASRGLAGTSYNEQFF. The CDR3 coding sequence is TGTGCCAGCAGGGGACTAGCGGGAACGTCCTACAATGAGCAGTTCTTC.

The chain joins TRBV2 to TRBJ2-7; 10 positions match TRBD2. Trimming cost V 10 bases and J 5 bases; bases outside gene matches: 14. This CDR3 region has 15 residues. Looked up from germline, CDR1 is SNHLY and CDR2 is FYNNEI. CDR3 bases: TGTGCCATCCGTACCACCACTAGCGGGAAGAACGAGCAGTACTTC. Amino acid sequence: CAIRTTTSGKNEQYF.

This clonotype was found once. The chain has TRBV6-1 and TRBJ2-5, with 10 bases identical to TRBD2. There are 15 residues in the CDR3. Germline values: CDR1 MNHNS, CDR2 SASEGT. V shed 6 bases, J shed 0 bases, and the junction held 4 bases outside the gene matches. The CDR3 reads CASRLGTSDQETQYF. The CDR3 nucleotides are TGTGCCAGCAGGCTTGGGACTAGCGACCAAGAGACCCAGTACTTC.

The chain has TRBV10-3 and TRBJ2-3, with D unresolved. CDR1 is ENHRY, CDR2 SYGVKD, per germline. Trimming pared 4 bases from V and 1 base from J, leaving 15 bases between. This CDR3 contains 16 residues. For the CDR3, the DNA is TGTGCCATCAGTGGGTCAAGGGAACGGGGCACAGATACGCAGTATTTT. Translated: CAISGSRERGTDTQYF.